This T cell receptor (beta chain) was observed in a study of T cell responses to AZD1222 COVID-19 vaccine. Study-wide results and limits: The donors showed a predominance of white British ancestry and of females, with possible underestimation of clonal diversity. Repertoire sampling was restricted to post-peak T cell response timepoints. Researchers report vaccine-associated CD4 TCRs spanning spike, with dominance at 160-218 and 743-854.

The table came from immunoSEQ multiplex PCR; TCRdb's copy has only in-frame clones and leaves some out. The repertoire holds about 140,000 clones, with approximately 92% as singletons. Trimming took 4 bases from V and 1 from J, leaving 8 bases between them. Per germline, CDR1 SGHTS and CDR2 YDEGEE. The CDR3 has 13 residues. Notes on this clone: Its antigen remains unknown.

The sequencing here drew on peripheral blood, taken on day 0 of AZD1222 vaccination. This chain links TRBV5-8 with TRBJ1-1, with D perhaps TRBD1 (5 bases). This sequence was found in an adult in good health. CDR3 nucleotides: TGTGCCAGCAGCCGGCAGGGGAACACTGAAGCTTTCTTT. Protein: CASSRQGNTEAFF.